This T cell receptor beta chain was identified during a study of blood T cell repertoires in COVID-19. Study-level background: Samples came from the United States, Italy and Spain, spanning acute and convalescent COVID-19. PBMCs, B-cell-depleted T cells, or T cells provided the cDNA or gDNA that made up the material.

Per the authors' pipeline: Counts of nucleated cells, estimated from reference gene primer amplification, were obtained. The protocol was immunoSEQ multiplex PCR, while the TCRdb copy is restricted to in-frame clones and leaves out a portion. From that table come the V and J calls and clone size; the DNA was used to work out D and trimming. The sample lists about 140,000 clones; approximately 88% were seen once. The CDR3 consists of 12 residues. The germline V and J ends were trimmed by 4 bases and 7 bases, with 10 bases remaining between them. Germline V gene data show CDR1 as MNHEY and CDR2 as SVGAGI.

What was sequenced was peripheral blood. This chain joins TRBV6-5 and TRBJ1-2; possibly TRBD1 for D (6 bases). This TCR derives from a human donor in a cohort sampled during active COVID-19. The CDR3 reads CASSLGTFGYTF. The CDR3 DNA sequence: TGTGCCAGCAGTTTAGGGACATTTGGCTACACCTTC.